The clone carrying this T cell receptor beta chain has a handful of counts. The antigen remains undetermined. Indicated time point: cycle 4 day 1 (C4D1), after more than 5 weeks of nivolumab. The patients all showed relapse after autologous stem cell transplantation, while their brentuximab vedotin exposure varied. Using immunoSEQ multiplex PCR, the repertoire was profiled, and TCRdb retains in-frame clones only, with some absent. The data show around 17,000 clones, less than 75% seen once. These data come from a study of PD-1 blockade in classical Hodgkin lymphoma. Overall study results and limits: Individuals initiating nivolumab under 1 year after ASCT were excluded. Diversity in CD4+ TCRs, unlike that measured in CD8+ TCRs, had risen significantly by C4D1. Lower baseline TCR diversity was reported for newly diagnosed patients than for healthy donors.

The sequences come from peripheral blood mononuclear cells (PBMCs), collected before the fourth cycle of nivolumab. The sequence was collected from a human donor with classical Hodgkin lymphoma.

As DNA, the CDR3 is TGCGCCAGCAGCCGCACCCCGGGCCCCATATATTTT. Encoded protein: CASSRTPGPIYF. The gene calls are TRBV4-1 and TRBJ1-3; D uncertain. Germline V gives CDR1 MGHRA, CDR2 YSYEKL. Trimming pared 4 bases from V and 11 bases from J, leaving 12 bases between. The CDR3 consists of 12 residues.